The rows below give T cell receptor beta chains drawn from one sample of a study of control samples from healthy donors and cancer patients. Data came from immunoSEQ multiplex PCR; TCRdb stores just in-frame clones and leaves some out. Of tens of thousands of clones in the sample, over 85% are singletons; the top ten hold about 2%. Source material: PBMCs. These receptors originate from a woman in her sixties with head and neck cancer. CDR3s include the opening cysteine and the closing phenylalanine or tryptophan.

v_call: TRBV10-1
j_call: TRBJ2-3
cdr3_aa: CASSSGTGSDTQYF

v_call: TRBV7-2
j_call: TRBJ2-7
cdr3_aa: CASSLFPPGSVPYEQYF

v_call: TRBV30
j_call: TRBJ1-5
cdr3_aa: CAWSVLGSNQPQHF

v_call: TRBV4-2
j_call: TRBJ1-1
cdr3_aa: CASSQDRGLAFF

v_call: TRBV6-1
j_call: TRBJ1-4
cdr3_aa: CASSEATGQINEKLFF

v_call: TRBV7-3
j_call: TRBJ1-1
cdr3_aa: CASSLFAGDTEAFF

v_call: TRBV30
j_call: TRBJ1-5
cdr3_aa: CAVDRGSNQPQHF

v_call: TRBV30
j_call: TRBJ2-1
cdr3_aa: CAWSVGTGTYNEQFF

v_call: TRBV4-2
j_call: TRBJ2-6
cdr3_aa: CASSQERRTSGSSGANVLTF

v_call: TRBV12-3/TRBV12-4
j_call: TRBJ2-1
cdr3_aa: CASSFGDNEQFF

v_call: TRBV30
j_call: TRBJ2-1
cdr3_aa: CAGTNPRWGHNEQFF

v_call: TRBV2
j_call: TRBJ1-4
cdr3_aa: CASSERALGEKLFF

v_call: TRBV5-5
j_call: TRBJ2-7
cdr3_aa: CASSLVGEASRVYEQYF

v_call: TRBV19
j_call: TRBJ2-2
cdr3_aa: CASSPGAGHLFF

v_call: TRBV15
j_call: TRBJ1-5
cdr3_aa: CATSRDSRRAQPQHF

v_call: TRBV7-2
j_call: TRBJ2-2
cdr3_aa: CASSFNGGSSSGELFF

v_call: TRBV3-1/TRBV3-2
j_call: TRBJ2-5
cdr3_aa: CASSSRQGLGETQYF

v_call: TRBV6-6
j_call: TRBJ2-7
cdr3_aa: CASSYTSGTGVHEQYF

v_call: TRBV18
j_call: TRBJ2-3
cdr3_aa: CASSRWGSGGSTDTQYF

v_call: TRBV29-1
j_call: TRBJ2-5
cdr3_aa: CSVINGGETQYF

v_call: TRBV6-2/TRBV6-3
j_call: TRBJ2-7
cdr3_aa: CASSPLAGGSHEQYF

v_call: TRBV5-1
j_call: TRBJ2-1
cdr3_aa: CASSLGRGTYNEQFF

v_call: TRBV27
j_call: TRBJ2-5
cdr3_aa: CASTRAGAFEAQYF

v_call: TRBV3-1/TRBV3-2
j_call: TRBJ1-1
cdr3_aa: CASSEHLENTEAFF

v_call: TRBV6-5
j_call: TRBJ1-5
cdr3_aa: CASRDRADQPQHF

v_call: TRBV19
j_call: TRBJ1-5
cdr3_aa: CASRPGDRGTNQPQHF

v_call: TRBV10-3
j_call: TRBJ2-7
cdr3_aa: CAISEGGHEQYF

v_call: TRBV5-1
j_call: TRBJ1-2
cdr3_aa: CASSLAGPLGNYGYTF

v_call: TRBV18
j_call: TRBJ1-1
cdr3_aa: CASSPGARDTPRAAFF

v_call: TRBV5-5
j_call: TRBJ2-7
cdr3_aa: CASRTTGGRSSYEQYF

v_call: TRBV2
j_call: TRBJ2-7
cdr3_aa: CASVLTYEQYF

v_call: TRBV30
j_call: TRBJ2-6
cdr3_aa: CAWSVRRAWISSGANVLTF